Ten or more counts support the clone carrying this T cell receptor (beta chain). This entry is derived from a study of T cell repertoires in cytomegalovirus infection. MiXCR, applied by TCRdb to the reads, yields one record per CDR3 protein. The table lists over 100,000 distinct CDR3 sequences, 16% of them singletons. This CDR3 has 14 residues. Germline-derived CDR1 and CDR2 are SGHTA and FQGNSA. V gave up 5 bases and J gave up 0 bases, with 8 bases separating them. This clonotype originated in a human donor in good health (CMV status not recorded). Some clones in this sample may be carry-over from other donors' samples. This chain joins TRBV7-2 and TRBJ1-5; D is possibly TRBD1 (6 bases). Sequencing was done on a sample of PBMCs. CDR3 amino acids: CASSPQGSNQPQHF. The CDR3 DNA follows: TGTGCCAGCAGCCCACAGGGTAGCAATCAGCCCCAGCATTTT.